These 25 T cell receptor beta chains share one sample of origin, sequenced in a study of blood T cell repertoires in COVID-19. Only in-frame clones appear in the TCRdb table, and some are missing; sequencing was by immunoSEQ multiplex PCR. The sample includes just over 90,000 clones, roughly 88% of them seen just once. Sequenced material: peripheral blood. These receptors came from a human donor with active COVID-19. The donor label of this sample is uncertain.

The chain links TRBV6-5 to TRBJ1-6; TRBD1 aligns across 7 bases. The CDR3 totals 13 residues. V dropped 8 bases and J dropped 8; count of bases not matched to a gene: 6. Germline V CDR1 and CDR2: MNHEY, SVGAGI. The DNA for the CDR3 is TGTGCCAGCTACAGGGGATTGGATTCACCCCTCCACTTT. This translates into CASYRGLDSPLHF.

The rearrangement uses TRBV19 and TRBJ1-2; 8 nucleotides agree with TRBD1. The germline V gene encodes CDR1 LNHDA and CDR2 SQIVND (reference sequence). With 3 bases clipped from V and 3 bases from J, the junction kept 12 bases outside the gene matches. The CDR3 length is 17 residues. CDR3 bases: TGTGCCAGTAGTATGACGAGTACTGGACAGGGCCACTATGGCTACACCTTC. This encodes CASSMTSTGQGHYGYTF.

This clone was detected only once. The chain links TRBV6-5 to TRBJ1-2; D possibly corresponds to TRBD1 (6 bases). This CDR3 comprises 15 residues. CDR1 is MNHEY, CDR2 SVGAGI, per germline. V was trimmed by 0 bases and J by 8 bases, leaving 16 bases between them. The CDR3 DNA reads TGTGCCAGCAGTTACTCGAAGACAGGCCCGGCGGGCTACACCTTC. It specifies CASSYSKTGPAGYTF.

This clone was recorded only once. CDR3 sequence reads: CASSQERWGPGNTIYF. The CDR3 DNA reads TGCGCCAGCAGCCAAGAGCGGTGGGGGCCTGGAAACACCATATATTTT. The chain links TRBV4-1 to TRBJ1-3; D possibly corresponds to TRBD1 (6 bases). Germline V gene sequence: CDR1 MGHRA, CDR2 YSYEKL. The CDR3 is made up of 16 amino acids. Trimming removed 0 bases at V and 2 bases at J, with 11 bases between.

The chain employs TRBV12-5 and TRBJ2-7, with 8 bases matching TRBD1. CDR3 length equals 14 residues. Germline assignment: CDR1 LGHNT and CDR2 FRNRAP. J lost 11 bases, V lost 1 base, and 10 bases had no gene match. The CDR3 DNA reads TGTGCTAGTGGTTTGGGTGGTCAGGGGGCTTCGGAGTACTTC. Translating gives CASGLGGQGASEYF.

This chain joins TRBV20-1 and TRBJ2-1; D not resolved. The germline V and J ends were trimmed by 5 bases and 8 bases, with 10 bases remaining between them. Germline V gene data show CDR1 as DFQATT and CDR2 as SNEGSKA (reference sequence). The CDR3 contains 11 residues. The CDR3 DNA reads as TGCAGTGCTTACCCTCTAGATGAGCAGTTCTTC. This codes for CSAYPLDEQFF.

This clone was seen a few times. J is TRBJ2-7 and V is TRBV14; 11 bases line up with TRBD2. J gave up 4 bases and V 4 bases, and 3 bases lay outside the gene matches. This CDR3 has 14 amino acids. Germline V gene sequence: CDR1 SGHDN, CDR2 FVKESK. In DNA, the CDR3 is TGTGCCAGCAGCCCGACTAGCGGGATTTACGAGCAGTACTTC. As protein: CASSPTSGIYEQYF. Drawing the rest from reference TRBV14 and TRBJ2-7, the complete variable domain is EAGVTQFPSHSVIEKGQTVTLRCDPISGHDNLYWYRRVMGKEIKFLLHFVKESKQDESGMPNNRFLAERTGGTYSTLKVQPAELEDSGVYFCASSPTSGIYEQYFGPGTRLTVT.

V gene TRBV12-5 combines with J gene TRBJ1-1; 8 nucleotides align to TRBD1. This CDR3 is built from 11 residues. Germline loops: CDR1 LGHNT, CDR2 FRNRAP. The ends lost 5 bases at V and 11 bases at J; junction bases unmatched: 4. CDR3 bases: TGTGCTAGTGGTCCCGGGACAGGTGCTTTCTTT. Translated: CASGPGTGAFF.

The V gene is TRBV6-5, the J gene TRBJ2-5; TRBD1 aligns across 12 bases. CDR3 length: 15 residues. Germline lookup yields CDR1 MNHEY and CDR2 SVGAGI. J gave up 5 bases and V 4 bases, and 5 bases lay outside the gene matches. This CDR3 reads CASSSGTGGFETQYF. The CDR3 nucleotides read TGTGCCAGCAGTTCCGGGACAGGGGGCTTCGAGACCCAGTACTTC.

The table lists this clone with a count of one. This sequence joins TRBV7-2 and TRBJ2-1, with TRBD2 matching over 9 bases. Germline V gene sequence: CDR1 SGHTA, CDR2 FQGNSA. V shed 2 bases and J 5 bases; nucleotides not matched to a gene: 10. The CDR3 extends over 17 amino acids. DNA for the CDR3: TGTGCCAGCAGCTTATCTGCGGGGGGGCGGGTTGACAATGAGCAGTTCTTC. Its protein is CASSLSAGGRVDNEQFF. The full variable domain, with the rest looked up from reference TRBV7-2 and TRBJ2-1, is GAGVSQSPSNKVTEKGKDVELRCDPISGHTALYWYRQSLGQGLEFLIYFQGNSAPDKSGLPSDRFSAERTGGSVSTLTIQRTQQEDSAVYLCASSLSAGGRVDNEQFFGPGTRLTVL.

V and J are TRBV24-1 and TRBJ1-5; 10 bases align to TRBD1. There are 15 residues in the CDR3. Trimming cost V 5 bases and J 8 bases; bases outside gene matches: 8. Germline CDR1 KGHDR, CDR2 SFDVKD. Here the CDR3 reads CATSARDRGLEPQHF. For the CDR3, the DNA is TGTGCCACCAGTGCCAGAGACAGGGGGCTCGAGCCCCAGCATTTT.

This chain links TRBV4-1 with TRBJ2-5, with 10 bases lining up with TRBD1. CDR3 length equals 16 residues. V lost 2 bases and J lost 3; bases outside the gene matches: 6. CDR1 MGHRA and CDR2 YSYEKL come from the germline V gene. The CDR3 nucleotides are TGCGCCAGCAGCCAAACCGACAGGGGGCAAAAAGAGACCCAGTACTTC. It translates to CASSQTDRGQKETQYF.

The V and J genes are TRBV28 and TRBJ2-2; D is possibly TRBD2 (5 bases). This CDR3 is 13 amino acids long. V gave up 10 bases and J gave up 1 base, with 10 bases separating them. Germline assignment: CDR1 MDHEN and CDR2 SYDVKM. As DNA, the CDR3 is TGTGCCACCCCCCGGGGGAACACCGGGGAGCTGTTTTTT. Translating it yields CATPRGNTGELFF.

The chain uses TRBV7-9 and TRBJ1-6, with 8 bases matching TRBD1. In germline, CDR1 is SEHNR, CDR2 FQNEAQ (reference sequence). The V and J ends lost 4 bases and 6 bases, in that order; junction bases with no gene match: 5. CDR3 length equals 15 residues. In nucleotides, the CDR3 is TGTGCCAGCAGCTCCAACGACAGGGGTAATTCACCCCTCCACTTT. Its protein product is CASSSNDRGNSPLHF.

The chain has TRBV5-6 and TRBJ2-3; tentative D call: TRBD2 (6 bases). This CDR3 comprises 14 residues. Germline CDR1 and CDR2: SGHDT and YYEEEE. Trimming stripped 4 bases from V and 8 bases from J, with 17 bases between. CDR3 sequence (DNA): TGTGCCAGCAGCCCCGACTACGGGGGTGTTACGCAGTATTTT. This encodes CASSPDYGGVTQYF.

As concerns this clone: Other DNA sequences from this sample encode an identical CDR3 as well. This chain uses TRBV7-2 with TRBJ2-1; D perhaps matches TRBD2 (6 bases). The V and J ends lost 2 bases and 4 bases respectively, with 9 bases between them. The CDR3 has 14 residues. Germline CDR1 and CDR2: SGHTA and FQGNSA. CDR3 in DNA: TGTGCCAGCAGCTTACGCGGGGAATACAATGAGCAGTTCTTC. It yields the protein CASSLRGEYNEQFF.

The chain combines TRBV2 with TRBJ1-5, with D hard to call. The CDR3 is made up of 14 amino acids. Germline lookup yields CDR1 SNHLY and CDR2 FYNNEI. Trimming pared 4 bases from V and 3 bases from J, leaving 10 bases between. CDR3 residues: CASSVSQLNQPQHF. The CDR3 coding sequence is TGTGCCAGCAGTGTGTCACAGCTCAATCAGCCCCAGCATTTT.

The V and J genes are TRBV19 and TRBJ2-3, with D tentatively TRBD2 (6 bases). V gave up 5 bases and J gave up 4 bases, with 13 bases separating them. The CDR3 covers 14 residues. Germline V CDR1 and CDR2: LNHDA, SQIVND (reference sequence). This CDR3 reads CASSVTSIPDTQYF. CDR3 nucleotides: TGTGCCAGTAGTGTGACTAGTATCCCAGATACGCAGTATTTT. The complete variable domain, with remaining parts taken from reference TRBV19 and TRBJ2-3, reads DGGITQSPKYLFRKEGQNVTLSCEQNLNHDAMYWYRQDPGQGLRLIYYSQIVNDFQKGDIAEGYSVSREKKESFPLTVTSAQKNPTAFYLCASSVTSIPDTQYFGPGTRLTVL.

This sequence joins TRBV3-1 (or the pseudogene TRBV3-2) and TRBJ2-7; 12 bases line up with TRBD2. V gave up 1 base and J gave up 2 bases; unmatched junction bases: 3. Per the germline V gene, CDR1 is LGHDT and CDR2 is YNNKEL (reference sequence). This CDR3 has 16 amino acids. The CDR3 DNA follows: TGTGCCAGCAGCCAAGGCCCTAGCGGGGGGGCCTACGAGCAGTACTTC. This translates into CASSQGPSGGAYEQYF.

In nucleotides, the CDR3 is TGTGCCAGCAGCTTAGAAGGACTGTATAATTCACCCCTCCACTTT. Its protein is CASSLEGLYNSPLHF. The genes are TRBV7-2 and TRBJ1-6; D call uncertain. Germline values: CDR1 SGHTA, CDR2 FQGNSA. V lost 1 base to trimming and J lost 4 bases, with 8 bases between them. The CDR3 length is 15 residues.

The gene calls are TRBV11-3 and TRBJ2-1; no definite D call. The CDR3 runs 11 residues. CDR1 and CDR2 (germline): SGHNT, YENEEA. The V gene lost 5 bases and the J gene lost 11 bases, with 10 bases spanning the gap. The CDR3 region has the DNA TGTGCCAGCAGCCTCCAAGAGAAGCAGTTCTTC. It yields the protein CASSLQEKQFF.

The rearrangement links TRBV14 to TRBJ2-1; D gene unclear. The CDR3 consists of 15 residues. Trimming stripped 1 base from V and 4 bases from J, with 11 bases between. Germline assignment: CDR1 SGHDN and CDR2 FVKESK. CDR3 nucleotides: TGTGCCAGCAGCCAAGGGTCCGCACTTTACAATGAGCAGTTCTTC. This gives the protein CASSQGSALYNEQFF.

The chain uses TRBV7-6 and TRBJ1-4, with a weak D call TRBD1 (6 bases). The germline V and J ends were trimmed by 5 bases and 5 bases, with 21 bases remaining between them. The germline CDR1 and CDR2 sequences are SGHVS and FNYEAQ. This CDR3 is built from 17 residues. The chain's CDR3 is CASSIGQTMIWNEKLFF. CDR3 bases: TGTGCCAGCAGCATAGGACAGACGATGATCTGGAATGAAAAACTGTTTTTT.

This chain joins TRBV19 and TRBJ1-1; 8 bases align to TRBD1. Germline CDR1 LNHDA, CDR2 SQIVND (reference sequence). This CDR3 contains 14 residues. The junction had 9 bases not matched to a gene; V was cut back by 7 bases and J by 5 bases. CDR3 nucleotides: TGTGCCAGTATTCAGGGGGCAGGGGGGACTGAAGCTTTCTTT. It is translated as CASIQGAGGTEAFF.

CDR3 region: CASSLSQGRIRAEAFF. The CDR3 DNA reads as TGTGCCAGCAGTTTATCGCAGGGGCGTATTCGAGCTGAAGCTTTCTTT. The J gene is TRBJ1-1, the V gene TRBV28, with D maybe TRBD1 (6 bases). V shed 1 base and J shed 6 bases, with 18 bases lying between them. CDR1 and CDR2 from the germline V gene are MDHEN and SYDVKM. This CDR3 spans 16 amino acids. The whole variable domain, filled in from reference TRBV28 and TRBJ1-1, reads DVKVTQSSRYLVKRTGEKVFLECVQDMDHENMFWYRQDPGLGLRLIYFSYDVKMKEKGDIPEGYSVSREKKERFSLILESASTNQTSMYLCASSLSQGRIRAEAFFGQGTRLTVV.